A single sample gave rise to the 16 T cell receptor beta chains below, sequenced in a study of OX40 agonist ivuxolimab in advanced cancers. Some clones are missing from TCRdb's copy, which holds only in-frame ones; the method was immunoSEQ multiplex PCR. This sample carries tens of thousands of clones, over 60% of them seen once, and the ten largest clones take 1.6%. The sample here was CD4+ or CD8+ T cells sorted from blood, taken in a trial of the OX40 agonist ivuxolimab. These receptor sequences come from an adult with an advanced solid tumor such as melanoma, head and neck, liver or kidney cancer.

The gene calls are TRBV6-5 and TRBJ2-1; TRBD1 matches 12 bases. The CDR3 contains 15 residues. Per the germline V gene, CDR1 is MNHEY and CDR2 is SVGAGI. Trimming at V came to 0 bases and at J to 10 bases, leaving 4 bases not matched to a gene. CDR3 residues: CASSYSGTGGGEQFF. CDR3 coding DNA: TGTGCCAGCAGTTACTCGGGGACAGGGGGCGGGGAGCAGTTCTTC.

The chain couples TRBV5-8 to TRBJ1-1; no reliable D call. The CDR3 runs 15 residues. Trimming shortened V by 0 bases and J by 1 base, and 10 bases separated the two germline ends. Germline V gene lookup returns CDR1 SGHTS and CDR2 YDEGEE. The CDR3 reads CASSLDTGGNTEAFF. The DNA of the CDR3 is TGTGCCAGCAGCTTGGACACGGGTGGGAACACTGAAGCTTTCTTT.

The chain is built from TRBV2 and TRBJ1-4; weak D call: TRBD1 (6 bases). V lost 3 bases and J 5 bases, leaving 10 bases between the germline ends. This CDR3 is built from 14 residues. CDR1 and CDR2 (germline): SNHLY, FYNNEI. The CDR3 is CASSEQGINEKLFF. In DNA, the CDR3 is TGTGCCAGCAGTGAGCAGGGGATAAATGAAAAACTGTTTTTT.

The V call is TRBV19, the J call TRBJ2-2, with D tentatively TRBD1 (5 bases). CDR3 size: 15 residues. V was trimmed by 5 bases and J by 7 bases, leaving 17 bases between them. Germline values: CDR1 LNHDA, CDR2 SQIVND (reference sequence). CDR3 coding DNA: TGTGCCAGTAGTCTCCAAGGGGCTGGTTACGGGGAGCTGTTTTTT. This translates into CASSLQGAGYGELFF.

The rearrangement links TRBV5-1 to TRBJ2-1; 7 bases agree with TRBD2. Germline V gives CDR1 SGHRS, CDR2 YFSETQ. V was pared by 4 bases and J by 5 bases, with 3 bases of the junction left unmatched. This CDR3 contains 13 residues. The CDR3 loop is CASSLLADNEQFF. The CDR3 coding sequence is TGCGCCAGCAGCCTTCTAGCGGACAATGAGCAGTTCTTC. Supplemented by reference TRBV5-1 and TRBJ2-1, the full variable domain reads KAGVTQTPRYLIKTRGQQVTLSCSPISGHRSVSWYQQTPGQGLQFLFEYFSETQRNKGNFPGRFSGRQFSNSRSEMNVSTLELGDSALYLCASSLLADNEQFFGPGTRLTVL.

The gene calls are TRBV27 and TRBJ2-5; no clear D gene. From germline, CDR1 is MNHEY and CDR2 SMNVEV (reference sequence). CDR3 length: 13 residues. V lost 7 bases and J lost 2, with 11 bases in between. CDR3 DNA sequence: TGTGCCAGCAAAGGTGGGTTGCAAGAGACCCAGTACTTC. Its protein is CASKGGLQETQYF.

This chain uses TRBV2 with TRBJ2-3; perhaps TRBD2 as D (6 bases). Between the trimmed V and J ends, which lost 6 bases and 2 bases, there was a span of 9 bases. The CDR3 contains 13 residues. CDR1 and CDR2 from the germline V gene are SNHLY and FYNNEI. As DNA, the CDR3 is TGTGCCAGCAGCGCGGGGTTCACAGATACGCAGTATTTT. Translated: CASSAGFTDTQYF.

The sample holds one count of this clone. The V and J genes are TRBV18 and TRBJ1-5, with D unresolved. The CDR3 runs 15 residues. The germline gives CDR1 KGHSH, CDR2 LQKENI. V lost 1 base and J 7 bases, leaving 14 bases between the germline ends. CDR3 loop: CASSPLEGYGQPQHF. CDR3 coding DNA: TGTGCCAGCTCACCACTGGAGGGTTATGGACAGCCCCAGCATTTT.

The V call is TRBV11-2, the J call TRBJ1-1; possibly TRBD1 for D (5 bases). V was trimmed by 4 bases and J by 4 bases, leaving 10 bases between them. CDR1 is SGHAT and CDR2 is FQNNGV in the germline V gene. The CDR3 has 13 residues. The CDR3 spells CASSSQGGTEAFF. The CDR3 bases are TGTGCCAGCAGCTCCCAGGGAGGCACTGAAGCTTTCTTT.

J is TRBJ1-2 and V is TRBV6-1; TRBD1 might be the D (5 bases). Trimming took 4 bases from V and 5 from J, leaving 23 bases between them. Germline V gene data show CDR1 as MNHNS and CDR2 as SASEGT. The CDR3 length is 17 residues. CDR3 protein: CASSGFSAPGLPYGYTF. CDR3 nucleotide sequence: TGTGCCAGCAGTGGGTTTTCGGCCCCGGGGCTCCCGTATGGCTACACCTTC.

J is TRBJ1-2 and V is TRBV18; D is uncertain. This CDR3 comprises 13 residues. Germline values: CDR1 KGHSH, CDR2 LQKENI. Trimming took 2 bases from V and 5 from J, leaving 9 bases between them. CDR3 DNA sequence: TGTGCCAGCTCACCAGGGCCCCCGTATGGCTACACCTTC. Residues: CASSPGPPYGYTF.

The rearrangement joins TRBV7-5 to TRBJ2-3; whether TRBD1, the table's D call, matches the DNA was not checked. TRBV7-5 is described as a pseudogene. The CDR3 covers 16 residues. The CDR3 nucleotides are TGTGCCAGAAGCTGTGGAGTAGACAGACGCACAGATACGCAGTATTTT. It is translated as CARSCGVDRRTDTQYF.

V and J are TRBV18 and TRBJ2-7, with D maybe TRBD2 (6 bases). Germline-derived CDR1 and CDR2 are KGHSH and LQKENI. Trimming pared 2 bases from V and 6 bases from J, leaving 11 bases between. The CDR3 spans 13 residues. The CDR3 DNA reads as TGTGCCAGCTCACCAATGACTAGTGCCGAGCAGTACTTC. Translation gives CASSPMTSAEQYF.

The rearrangement uses TRBV9 and TRBJ2-2; the D is unclear. The CDR3 is made up of 14 amino acids. The ends were cut back, 0 bases at V and 7 bases at J, with 10 bases in the middle. Germline loops: CDR1 SGDLS, CDR2 YYNGEE. The CDR3 DNA follows: TGTGCCAGCAGCGTAGCACGGTTCGACGGGGAGCTGTTTTTT. Residues: CASSVARFDGELFF.

This clone was observed a few times. The rearrangement joins TRBV5-6 to TRBJ2-1; 9 positions agree with TRBD2. Germline loops: CDR1 SGHDT, CDR2 YYEEEE. The CDR3 contains 15 residues. The V and J ends lost 4 bases and 0 bases, in that order; junction bases with no gene match: 2. CDR3: CASSRLADSYNEQFF. CDR3 bases: TGTGCCAGCAGCCGACTAGCGGACTCCTACAATGAGCAGTTCTTC.

This clone was recorded only once. This chain connects TRBV6-1 to TRBJ2-7; perhaps TRBD1 as D (5 bases). Per the germline V gene, CDR1 is MNHNS and CDR2 is SASEGT. There are 14 residues in the CDR3. V lost 8 bases, J lost 2 bases, and 16 bases lay in between. The CDR3 sequence: CASSEQAPPYEQYF. Here the CDR3 DNA reads TGTGCCAGCTCTGAACAGGCTCCTCCCTACGAGCAGTACTTC.